The clone carrying this T cell receptor (beta chain) showed up many times. Its specificity is unknown. This record comes from a study of CD8+CD57+ T cells in acquired aplastic anemia. Study at large: CD4+ and CD8+ cells, once sorted, gave DNA averaging roughly 3 ug. About 10 million reads were obtained on average for healthy donor CD4+ cells.

Using genomic DNA as the template, TCR beta VDJ and CDR3 profiling was carried out. Using its own MiXCR run on the reads, TCRdb lists one record per CDR3 protein. The sample lists 350,000 to 450,000 distinct CDR3 sequences, 60% to 80% seen once, with approximately 3.9% in the top ten. Trimming took off 10 bases at V and 7 bases at J, with 20 bases between the two ends. There are 13 residues in the CDR3. Germline V lookup: CDR1 SGHRS, CDR2 YFSETQ. Study conclusions and caveats: Patients and controls were found to share roughly 31 CD8+ CDR3 sequences. Patients and controls had CD8+ Simpson's diversity values that were not significantly distinct.

The chain joins TRBV5-1 to TRBJ1-1, with D unresolved. The sample consisted of sorted CD4+, CD8+, or CD8+CD57+ T cells (not recorded which) from PBMCs. The receptor comes from a human donor in good health, serving as a control. The CDR3 reads CAVSSGPGSEAFF. DNA of the CDR3: TGCGCCGTATCATCTGGCCCGGGGAGTGAAGCTTTCTTT.